This T cell receptor (beta chain) derives from a study of blood T cell repertoires in COVID-19. Across the study: Samples came from the United States, Italy and Spain, spanning acute and convalescent COVID-19. PBMCs, B-cell-depleted T cells, or T cells provided the cDNA or gDNA that made up the material.

This CDR3 region has 13 residues. The germline gives CDR1 LNHDA, CDR2 SQIVND (reference sequence). Original analysis: Nucleated cell counts were estimated from reference gene primer amplification. This table comes from immunoSEQ multiplex PCR, and its TCRdb copy is limited to in-frame clones, with some not included. That table supplies the V and J calls and clone size; D and trimming were determined from the DNA. Among some 320,000 clones listed, roughly 86% were seen once. Seattle researchers signed up patients amid active infection and tracked them longitudinally. A note on this clone: One end of the junction does not line up with germline, which may come from a read error.

Material: peripheral blood. This TCR came from a woman younger than 45 with COVID-19, enrolled during active disease. V gene TRBV19 combines with J gene TRBJ1-5, with 8 bases aligning to TRBD1. In DNA, the CDR3 is TGTGCTAGTAGCCCCGCAGGGGGCACGCCCCAGCATTTT. It yields the protein CASSPAGGTPQHF.